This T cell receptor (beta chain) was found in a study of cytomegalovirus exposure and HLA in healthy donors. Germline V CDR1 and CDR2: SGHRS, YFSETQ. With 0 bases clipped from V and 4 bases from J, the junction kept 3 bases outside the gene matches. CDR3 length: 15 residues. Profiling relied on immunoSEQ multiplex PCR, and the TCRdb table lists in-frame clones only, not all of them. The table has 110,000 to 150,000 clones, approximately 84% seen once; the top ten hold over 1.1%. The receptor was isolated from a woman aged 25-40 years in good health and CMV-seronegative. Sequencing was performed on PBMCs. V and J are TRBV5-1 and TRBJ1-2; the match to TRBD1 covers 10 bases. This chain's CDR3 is CASSLVGQGTYGYTF. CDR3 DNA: TGCGCCAGCAGCTTGGTGGGACAGGGGACCTATGGCTACACCTTC.